This TCR beta chain was found in a study of identical twins. Findings and caveats of the study: Out-of-frame alpha sequences shared by twins were enriched for low generation probability. Insertions were reduced in abundant cord blood beta clonotypes but not in memory repertoires.

This clonotype was counted between two and nine times. What it binds is unknown. TCRdb redid the calling of the 5' RACE reads with MiXCR, one entry per CDR3 protein. The repertoire has hundreds of thousands of distinct CDR3 sequences, 21% of them found once; the top ten carry roughly 4.3%. The same data also went into a second study, on T cells expressing NK-cell markers. From that second work: According to the study, TCR beta repertoires originated from sorted CD3+CD56+NKG2C+, CD3+CD56+NKG2C- and CD3+CD56-NKG2C+ T cells. Of the CD8+ T cells in six donors, roughly 1.0-7.5% belonged to dominant NKG2C+ clonotypes.

The sequenced sample consisted of PBMCs. The clonotype was recovered from a young woman in good health.

CDR3: CAISADTGRGAEAFF. CDR3 DNA: TGTGCCATCAGTGCAGATACAGGGAGAGGCGCTGAAGCTTTCTTT. This chain uses TRBV10-3 with TRBJ1-1; perhaps TRBD1 as D (6 bases). The germline V gene has CDR1 ENHRY and CDR2 SYGVKD. Trimming shortened V by 4 bases and J by 6 bases, and 18 bases separated the two germline ends. The CDR3 length is 15 residues.